The rows below give T cell receptor beta chains drawn from one sample of a study of CD8 T cells in ankylosing spondylitis. One entry per CDR3 protein results from TCRdb running MiXCR on the 5' RACE reads. The sample contains 250,000 or so distinct CDR3 sequences, 20% to 30% of which appear only once. Sample: blood, either unsorted or a sorted T cell fraction (not recorded which). These receptors were taken from a male donor with ankylosing spondylitis or in good health (not recorded which). The CDR3 runs from the conserved cysteine through the conserved F or W. The order of the fields is V gene, D gene, clone size, J gene, CDR3 DNA, CDR3 protein. A D gene is named only where the DNA matches it firmly. Where a row states a size, it is once, few, many or the class of an expanded clone; other rows omit it.

TRBV27,NA,many,TRBJ1-5,TGTGCCAGCAGTTTATCTGGCTTCAATCAGCCCCAGCATTTT,CASSLSGFNQPQHF
TRBV12-3/TRBV12-4,TRBD2,few,TRBJ2-4,TGTGCCAGCAGTTTGGGAGCGGGAACTCTTCTAGCCAAAAACATTCAGTACTTC,CASSLGAGTLLAKNIQYF
TRBV12-3/TRBV12-4,TRBD1,many,TRBJ2-5,TGTGCCAGCAGTTTCGGGACAGGGGGCGCGCGGCGGGAGACCCAGTACTTC,CASSFGTGGARRETQYF
TRBV10-3,TRBD2,NA,TRBJ2-2,TGTGCCACAACCGGGACTAGCGGGGGGGCTGGCGGGGAGCTGTTTTTT,CATTGTSGGAGGELFF
TRBV27,NA,NA,TRBJ1-2,TGTGCCAGCAGTTTATCGGGCGGGGATGGCTACACCTTC,CASSLSGGDGYTF
TRBV20-1,NA,NA,TRBJ2-3,TGCAGTGCTAGTCGTCTACAAAGCACAGATACGCAGTATTTT,CSASRLQSTDTQYF
TRBV6-5,NA,NA,TRBJ1-2,TGTGCCAGCAGTTATTCTTCCCGATTCCCCGTGACAGAAAACTATGGCTACACCTTC,CASSYSSRFPVTENYGYTF
TRBV6-1,TRBD1,NA,TRBJ1-5,TGTGCCAGCAAAAGACAGGGTGACAATCAGCCCCAGCATTTT,CASKRQGDNQPQHF
TRBV12-3/TRBV12-4,TRBD2,many,TRBJ2-7,TGTGCCAGCAGTTCGACTAGCGGGGACTACGAGCAGTACTTC,CASSSTSGDYEQYF
TRBV6-1,NA,NA,TRBJ2-3,TGTGCCAGCACACGGCAGAACACAGATACGCAGTATTTT,CASTRQNTDTQYF
TRBV5-6,NA,NA,TRBJ2-1,TGTGCCAGCAGCCGTGACTTGGCGTCCTACAATGAGCAGTTCTTC,CASSRDLASYNEQFF
TRBV12-3/TRBV12-4,TRBD1,NA,TRBJ2-1,TGTGCTATTGACAGGGGCTCCTACAATGAGCAGTTCTTC,CAIDRGSYNEQFF
TRBV20-1,NA,many,TRBJ1-6,TGCAGTGCCCGACCACGGGGCTCGAATTCACCCCTCCACTTT,CSARPRGSNSPLHF
TRBV10-3,NA,NA,TRBJ2-5,TGTGCCATCAGTGAGAGGCTAGCTCGTGAGACCCAGTACTTC,CAISERLARETQYF
TRBV12-3/TRBV12-4,NA,NA,TRBJ2-7,TGTGCCAGCAGTTTAGAACTAAGACACCGCGAGCAGTACTTC,CASSLELRHREQYF
TRBV11-2,NA,NA,TRBJ2-7,TGTGCCAGCAGCAGTTTGCGGCATCCCTACGAGCAGTACTTC,CASSSLRHPYEQYF
TRBV20-1,NA,many,TRBJ2-2,TGCAGTGCCCAGACATCTAGCACCGGGGAGCTGTTTTTT,CSAQTSSTGELFF
TRBV7-2,NA,NA,TRBJ2-5,TGTGCCAGCAGCTCTGCATGGGGGGCAGAGACCCAGTACTTC,CASSSAWGAETQYF
TRBV29-1,NA,NA,TRBJ2-1,TGCAGCGGCTCTCGGGGGCGCAATGAGCAGTTCTTC,CSGSRGRNEQFF
TRBV5-6,NA,many,TRBJ2-5,TGTGCCAGCAGCTCAACGCCGGGTCTCTGGGAGACCCAGTACTTC,CASSSTPGLWETQYF
TRBV20-1,NA,NA,TRBJ2-3,TGCAGTGCTGGCCCAGCGGTGGGTAGGGATACGCAGTATTTT,CSAGPAVGRDTQYF
TRBV12-3/TRBV12-4,NA,once,TRBJ2-5,TGTGCCAGCAGTTTAGCGCCCCGCCAAGAGACCCAGTACTTC,CASSLAPRQETQYF
TRBV9,NA,many,TRBJ2-5,TGTGCCAGCAGCTTATCATCGGGGTCTTATGCACAAGAGACCCAGTACTTC,CASSLSSGSYAQETQYF
TRBV20-1,NA,NA,TRBJ1-3,TGCAGTGGACAGGACGGGCCTGGAAACACCATATATTTT,CSGQDGPGNTIYF
TRBV5-1,NA,NA,TRBJ2-7,TGCGCCAGCAGCGACTCCGGGCAGAGAGAGGTGGAGTACTTC,CASSDSGQREVEYF
TRBV20-1,TRBD1,many,TRBJ2-5,TGCAGTGCTCCCAGAGGGGGCAGGGAGACCCAGTACTTC,CSAPRGGRETQYF